The clone carrying this TCR beta chain was seen once. Its antigen remains unidentified. The method was immunoSEQ multiplex PCR; TCRdb's version includes in-frame clones alone and lacks a portion of them. This table has about 32,000 clones, around three quarters appearing once. Trimming took off 2 bases at V and 5 bases at J, with 18 bases between the two ends. The CDR3 totals 16 residues. Germline lookup yields CDR1 MGHRA and CDR2 YSYEKL. This sample was included in a study of vaccination effects on CD4 cells after COVID-19. Study-wide background: Sampling occurred a median 72 days post second dose, range 14 to 241.

Sequencing was preceded by expansion of antigen-specific CD4+ T cells with viral peptide pools in the ViraFEST assay. The culture ran for roughly 10 days before CD4+ T cells were isolated. Everyone in the study got two shots of either the BNT162b2 or mRNA-1273 vaccine. None of these healthy vaccinees had been infected with SARS-CoV-2 before vaccination. About 2 million PBMC were placed in each well, which was supplemented with 10 IU/ml IL-2 and 8.5 to 10 ug/ml peptides. Days 3 and 7 were when half the medium was replaced with IL-2 medium. Source: CD4+ T cells from PBMCs cultured with HCoV-229E spike peptides, taken after COVID-19 vaccination. The chain combines TRBV4-1 with TRBJ1-1; D ambiguous. This sequence originates from a human donor who received a COVID-19 vaccine. The CDR3 is CASSQIRAGLRTEAFF. The CDR3 bases are TGCGCCAGCAGCCAAATAAGGGCGGGCTTGAGGACTGAAGCTTTCTTT.